This T cell receptor (beta chain) was found in a study of cytomegalovirus exposure and HLA in healthy donors. Researchers ran the PCR with 60 Vbeta and 13 Jbeta primers. Here immunoSEQ multiplex PCR was the method, and the copy in TCRdb shows in-frame clones only, minus some. This repertoire shows roughly 100,000 clones, 75% found once; its top ten account for 2% to 3%. Trimming at V came to 5 bases and at J to 1 base, leaving 8 bases not matched to a gene. The length of the CDR3 is 15 residues. Germline CDR1 reads SGHTA; CDR2 reads FQGNSA. The study, taken as a whole, reports: By HLA locus, TCR association rates varied in a later analysis, with DRB1 showing the most and HLA-C the fewest. Cytomegalovirus status was reportedly diagnosed by the classifier with high specificity and sensitivity. V- and J-gene trimming in TCR beta was tied to a missense DCLRE1C variant by an analysis performed later.

This clone is a singleton in its sample. Its target is not known. The origin of this receptor is a man aged 35-49 years in good health and CMV-seronegative. Sequencing was performed on PBMCs. The V call is TRBV7-2, the J call TRBJ2-7; 7 bases are shared with TRBD1. The CDR3 DNA reads TGTGCCAGCAGCCGGGACAGCTCCAATTCCTACGAGCAGTACTTC. This codes for CASSRDSSNSYEQYF.